Presented here are 6 T cell receptor beta chains from one specimen sequenced in a study of T cell responses to AZD1222 COVID-19 vaccine. TCRdb's copy holds only in-frame clones and misses some; the assay was immunoSEQ multiplex PCR. Its listing shows 150,000 or so clones. The sequencing sample was made of peripheral blood. The origin of the receptors is an adult in good health.

The chain carries TRBV5-1 and TRBJ1-2, with D uncertain. Looked up from germline, CDR1 is SGHRS and CDR2 is YFSETQ. The V end lost 4 bases, the J end lost 6 bases, and 19 bases lay between the germline ends. The CDR3 has 15 amino acids. The CDR3 region is CASSPADFGVDGYTF. DNA for the CDR3: TGCGCCAGCAGCCCAGCGGACTTCGGGGTAGATGGCTACACCTTC.

This chain uses TRBV5-1 with TRBJ1-4; TRBD1 is a possible D gene (5 bases). Germline V gene lookup returns CDR1 SGHRS and CDR2 YFSETQ. The CDR3 is 15 residues long. Trimming stripped 2 bases from V and 1 base from J, with 9 bases between. CDR3 DNA sequence: TGCGCCAGCAGCTTAACAGGTGTAACTAATGAAAAACTGTTTTTT. Its protein is CASSLTGVTNEKLFF. Together with reference TRBV5-1 and TRBJ1-4, the CDR3 gives the full variable domain: KAGVTQTPRYLIKTRGQQVTLSCSPISGHRSVSWYQQTPGQGLQFLFEYFSETQRNKGNFPGRFSGRQFSNSRSEMNVSTLELGDSALYLCASSLTGVTNEKLFFGSGTQLSVL.

The chain carries TRBV15 and TRBJ1-5; D uncertain. V was clipped by 0 bases and J by 3 bases, with 9 bases between them. Germline V lookup: CDR1 LNHNV, CDR2 YYDKDF (reference sequence). This CDR3 has 15 amino acids. Here the CDR3 reads CATSRDLYSNQPQHF. The CDR3 DNA reads as TGTGCCACCAGCAGAGATCTTTACTCCAATCAGCCCCAGCATTTT.

The chain is built from TRBV3-1 (or the pseudogene TRBV3-2) and TRBJ2-7; D not resolved. Trimming pared 1 base from V and 0 bases from J, leaving 7 bases between. Germline CDR1 and CDR2: LGHDT and YNNKEL (reference sequence). The CDR3 sequence is 14 residues long. Here the CDR3 reads CASSQVQSSYEQYF. The CDR3 region has the DNA TGTGCCAGCAGCCAAGTACAGAGCTCCTACGAGCAGTACTTC.

The V call is TRBV7-9, the J call TRBJ1-2; D is uncertain. The germline V and J ends were trimmed by 2 bases and 2 bases, with 12 bases remaining between them. This CDR3 has 15 amino acids. Germline V CDR1 and CDR2: SEHNR, FQNEAQ (reference sequence). The CDR3 sequence is CASSLIGLVNYGYTF. The CDR3 DNA follows: TGTGCCAGCAGCTTAATCGGACTAGTCAACTATGGCTACACCTTC.

J is TRBJ2-1 and V is TRBV24-1; perhaps D is TRBD1 or TRBD2 (5 bases each). The CDR3 has 16 amino acids. The V gene lost 1 base and the J gene lost 4 bases, with 13 bases spanning the gap. Germline V gives CDR1 KGHDR, CDR2 SFDVKD. The CDR3 here is CATSDLAFGGYNEQFF. The CDR3 DNA reads TGTGCCACCAGTGATTTAGCTTTTGGGGGTTACAATGAGCAGTTCTTC.